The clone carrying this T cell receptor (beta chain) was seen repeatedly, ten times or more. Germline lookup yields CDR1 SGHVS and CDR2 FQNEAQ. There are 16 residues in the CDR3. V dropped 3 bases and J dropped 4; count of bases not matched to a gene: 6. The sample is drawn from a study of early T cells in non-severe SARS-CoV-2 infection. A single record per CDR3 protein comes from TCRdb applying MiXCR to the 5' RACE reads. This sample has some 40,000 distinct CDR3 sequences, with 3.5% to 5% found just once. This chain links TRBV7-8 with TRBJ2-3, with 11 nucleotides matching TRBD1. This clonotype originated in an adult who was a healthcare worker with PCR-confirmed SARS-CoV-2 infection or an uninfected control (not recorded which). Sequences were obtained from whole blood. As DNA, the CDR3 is TGTGCCAGCAGCTTTTTTGGACAGGGGGCCCCAGATACGCAGTATTTT. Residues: CASSFFGQGAPDTQYF.